The 15 T cell receptor beta chains reported below all come from one sample, sequenced in a study of vaccination and CD4 T cells after COVID-19 (dated by TCRdb to between 2021 and 2022). In light of the paper, this sample's treatment or condition label describes: approximately nine-day PBMC culture with coronavirus spike peptide pools or control peptides (ViraFEST assay). The receptor library was made with PCR. The sequencer was an Illumina iSeq 100. At the Johns Hopkins FTIC core, DNA from the cultured CD4+ T cells underwent TCR sequencing with the Oncomine TCR Beta short-read assay. Through fastp at Q25 and MiXCR, TCRdb rebuilt clones from the public reads, retaining in-frame beta chains. Identical CDR3 protein sequences are pooled into one entry, listed with their most common genes and DNA. Present in this sample are 7,000 to 9,000 distinct CDR3 sequences, 48% of which were seen just once. Of the sample, approximately 8.5% falls within the top ten clones.

These receptors' targets are unknown. The sequencing sample was made of CD4+ T cells from blood, cultured in vitro. These receptors originate from a human donor who had recovered from COVID-19.

The genes are TRBV5-1 and TRBJ2-3; 12 positions agree with TRBD2. With 4 bases clipped from V and 2 bases from J, the junction kept 2 bases outside the gene matches. Germline CDR1 and CDR2: SGHRS and YFSETQ. The CDR3 extends over 15 amino acids. As DNA, the CDR3 is TGCGCCAGCAGCCGGACTAGCGGGGCCACAGATACGCAGTATTTT. Its translation is CASSRTSGATDTQYF. The variable domain in full, with the rest retrieved from reference TRBV5-1 and TRBJ2-3, is KAGVTQTPRYLIKTRGQQVTLSCSPISGHRSVSWYQQTPGQGLQFLFEYFSETQRNKGNFPGRFSGRQFSNSRSEMNVSTLELGDSALYLCASSRTSGATDTQYFGPGTRLTVL.

The genes are TRBV6-5 and TRBJ1-2, with 8 bases matching TRBD1. The CDR3 sequence is 16 residues long. The germline gives CDR1 MNHEY, CDR2 SVGAGI. Trimming took 0 bases from V and 4 from J; bases not matched to a gene: 7. The CDR3: CASSYSTTGEGYGYTF. For the CDR3, the DNA is TGTGCCAGCAGTTACTCGACGACAGGGGAGGGCTATGGCTACACCTTC.

The chain links TRBV18 to TRBJ1-2; 10 bases line up with TRBD1. Germline V gives CDR1 KGHSH, CDR2 LQKENI. This CDR3 is built from 15 residues. Unmatched junction bases numbered 12, after V lost 8 bases and J lost 6 bases. The CDR3 DNA sequence: TGTGCCAGCCGACCGGGACAGGGGAATCGAGATGGCTACACCTTC. Its translation: CASRPGQGNRDGYTF. Complete variable domain (other parts from reference TRBV18 and TRBJ1-2): NAGVMQNPRHLVRRRGQEARLRCSPMKGHSHVYWYRQLPEEGLKFMVYLQKENIIDESGMPKERFSAEFPKEGPSILRIQQVVRGDSAAYFCASRPGQGNRDGYTFGSGTRLTVV.

The chain combines TRBV24-1 with TRBJ1-5, with a possible D match to TRBD1 (5 bases). V lost 9 bases and J lost 3, with 8 bases in between. This CDR3 has 12 amino acids. The V gene's germline CDR1 is KGHDR and CDR2 SFDVKD. CDR3 in amino acids: CATQGNNQPQHF. The CDR3, as DNA: TGTGCCACCCAGGGAAACAATCAGCCCCAGCATTTT.

The CDR3 bases are TGTGCCAGCAGTGAAGCGCTTCGGCTGCCCCAGCATTTT. It is translated as CASSEALRLPQHF. The chain couples TRBV2 to TRBJ1-5; D gene unclear. Germline V gives CDR1 SNHLY, CDR2 FYNNEI. Trimming took off 0 bases at V and 9 bases at J, with 9 bases between the two ends. This CDR3 comprises 13 residues.

DNA of the CDR3: TGTGCCAGCAGCTTAGCCGCGAACACTGAAGCTTTCTTT. Protein sequence: CASSLAANTEAFF. The chain employs TRBV7-2 and TRBJ1-1; D ambiguous. Looked up from germline, CDR1 is SGHTA and CDR2 is FQGNSA. Trimming removed 0 bases at V and 1 base at J, with 3 bases between. The CDR3 has 13 amino acids. The full variable domain, completed using reference TRBV7-2 and TRBJ1-1, is GAGVSQSPSNKVTEKGKDVELRCDPISGHTALYWYRQSLGQGLEFLIYFQGNSAPDKSGLPSDRFSAERTGGSVSTLTIQRTQQEDSAVYLCASSLAANTEAFFGQGTRLTVV.

The chain combines TRBV7-2 with TRBJ2-2, with 8 bases fitting TRBD1. The CDR3 is 16 residues long. J gave up 5 bases and V 1 base, and 6 bases lay outside the gene matches. From germline, CDR1 is SGHTA and CDR2 FQGNSA. This CDR3 reads CASSLGTGTRTGELFF. The DNA of the CDR3 is TGTGCCAGCAGCTTAGGGACAGGGACCAGGACCGGGGAGCTGTTTTTT. The full variable domain, with the rest looked up from reference TRBV7-2 and TRBJ2-2, is GAGVSQSPSNKVTEKGKDVELRCDPISGHTALYWYRQSLGQGLEFLIYFQGNSAPDKSGLPSDRFSAERTGGSVSTLTIQRTQQEDSAVYLCASSLGTGTRTGELFFGEGSRLTVL.

DNA for the CDR3: TGTGCCAGCAGTCTGGGAATCCCGGGTTCCTTTTCGGGTGAAGCTTTCTTT. The encoded protein is CASSLGIPGSFSGEAFF. The chain is built from TRBV6-2 or TRBV6-3 and TRBJ1-1; the D is unclear. Germline CDR1 is MNHEY and CDR2 is SVGEGT. This CDR3 is 17 amino acids long. Trimming cost V 5 bases and J 7 bases, with 26 bases left between them.

The rearrangement uses TRBV20-1 and TRBJ2-3; 13 positions agree with TRBD2. V trimming: 5 bases; J trimming: 3 bases; junction bases outside the gene matches: 11. This CDR3 is built from 17 residues. Germline V lookup: CDR1 DFQATT, CDR2 SNEGSKA (reference sequence). The CDR3 DNA sequence: TGCAGTGCTGACGGGACTAGCGGGGCTCTTTTAACAGATACGCAGTATTTT. The encoded protein is CSADGTSGALLTDTQYF.

This rearrangement joins TRBV25-1 to TRBJ1-5, with TRBD1 identical over 7 bases. Germline-derived CDR1 and CDR2 are MGHDK and SYGVNS. CDR3 length equals 14 residues. V shed 4 bases and J 4 bases; nucleotides not matched to a gene: 4. The CDR3 DNA follows: TGTGCCAGCAGTGCTACAGGGGCGAATCAGCCCCAGCATTTT. Translation gives CASSATGANQPQHF. Full variable domain (rest looked up from reference TRBV25-1 and TRBJ1-5): EADIYQTPRYLVIGTGKKITLECSQTMGHDKMYWYQQDPGMELHLIHYSYGVNSTEKGDLSSESTVSRIRTEHFPLTLESARPSHTSQYLCASSATGANQPQHFGDGTRLSIL.

J is TRBJ2-3 and V is TRBV12-3 or TRBV12-4; D not resolved. CDR3 length: 12 amino acids. Trimming took off 5 bases at V and 4 bases at J, with 7 bases between the two ends. The CDR3 reads CASSPGPDTQYF. DNA of the CDR3: TGTGCCAGCAGTCCGGGCCCAGATACGCAGTATTTT.

The gene calls are TRBV20-1 and TRBJ1-1; TRBD1 matches at 7 bases. J was trimmed by 5 bases and V by 4 bases; bases with no gene match: 10. This CDR3 has 14 amino acids. The germline gives CDR1 DFQATT, CDR2 SNEGSKA (reference sequence). CDR3 region: CSAKLTPTGTEAFF. CDR3 in DNA: TGCAGTGCTAAGCTTACTCCGACAGGGACTGAAGCTTTCTTT.

This clonotype has only a few counts. The chain uses TRBV7-2 and TRBJ1-3, with D perhaps matching TRBD1 (6 bases). The CDR3 runs to 16 residues. Germline-derived CDR1 and CDR2 are SGHTA and FQGNSA. The V end was cut by 4 bases, the J end by 4 bases, with 17 bases between. The CDR3 nucleotides are TGTGCCAGCAGCTCACCGGGGGGGCCGGGGGGAAACACCATATATTTT. Its protein product is CASSSPGGPGGNTIYF. Variable domain in full (rest from reference TRBV7-2 and TRBJ1-3): GAGVSQSPSNKVTEKGKDVELRCDPISGHTALYWYRQSLGQGLEFLIYFQGNSAPDKSGLPSDRFSAERTGGSVSTLTIQRTQQEDSAVYLCASSSPGGPGGNTIYFGEGSWLTVV.

The chain recombines TRBV19 with TRBJ1-2; 7 nucleotides agree with TRBD1. The CDR3 contains 14 residues. Germline V gives CDR1 LNHDA, CDR2 SQIVND (reference sequence). The V gene end was trimmed by 8 bases and the J gene end by 0 bases; junction bases not matched to a gene: 6. In DNA form, the CDR3 reads TGTGCCAGTTTCGGAACAGGGGCTAACTATGGCTACACCTTC. It codes for CASFGTGANYGYTF.

The chain couples TRBV24-1 to TRBJ2-3; D gene uncertain. The CDR3 has 13 residues. Germline CDR1 reads KGHDR; CDR2 reads SFDVKD. With 9 bases removed from V and 6 bases from J, the gap between germline ends came to 15 bases. In DNA, the CDR3 is TGTGCCACCTCCGCGACGGACCCCGATACGCAGTATTTT. Protein: CATSATDPDTQYF.